The TCR beta chain under discussion was sequenced for a study of shared clonotypes between healthy human individuals. This CDR3 is 14 amino acids long. Germline V CDR1 and CDR2: SGHRS, YFSETQ. Data came from immunoSEQ multiplex PCR; TCRdb stores just in-frame clones and leaves some out. The sample carries about 670,000 clones, around 72% recorded once. A remark on this clone: Its antigen is as yet unknown. At one end, the junction sequence differs from germline, possibly due to a read error. The identical CDR3 is also encoded by other nucleotide sequences in the sample.

Every donor, a Caucasian adult, lived in Nashville, Tennessee. Study observations and caveats: There were few donors, and this limited the genetic and exposure-history diversity represented. Read depth was anticipated to influence clonotype sharing among donors.

This chain joins TRBV5-1 and TRBJ1-3; D possibly corresponds to TRBD1 (6 bases). Sequenced sample: memory CD4+ T cells sorted from blood. The sample's subset: CD45RA-negative fraction. The receptor comes from a woman aged 25-40 years in good health. Here the CDR3 reads CASSLGTSGNTIYF. The CDR3 nucleotides are TGCGCCAGCAGTTTGGGGACATCAGGAAACACCATATATTTT.